These 18 T cell receptor beta chains came from one sample sequenced in a study of blood T cell repertoires in COVID-19. Sequencing was performed with immunoSEQ multiplex PCR; in TCRdb, only in-frame clones are kept and a portion is missing. The sample yields 270,000 or so clones, around 90% seen once. Sequencing was carried out using peripheral blood. The receptors here all came from a woman aged 60-70 years with COVID-19, enrolled during active disease.

The genes are TRBV19 and TRBJ1-2; 11 nucleotides agree with TRBD1. CDR1 and CDR2 from the germline V gene are LNHDA and SQIVND (reference sequence). The ends lost 2 bases at V and 4 bases at J; junction bases unmatched: 3. There are 15 residues in the CDR3. The CDR3 region has the DNA TGTGCCAGTAGTATACCGGGGACAGGGGGCTATGGCTACACCTTC. This gives the protein CASSIPGTGGYGYTF.

This clone was recorded only once. This chain links TRBV10-3 with TRBJ1-2, with 12 bases that match TRBD1. CDR1 is ENHRY, CDR2 SYGVKD, per germline. The V and J ends lost 8 bases and 7 bases, in that order; junction bases with no gene match: 14. This CDR3 contains 16 residues. The CDR3 DNA reads TGTGCCATCGCAGGGGACAGGGGGCCTTGGGTTTCTGGCTACACCTTC. The encoded protein is CAIAGDRGPWVSGYTF.

This clone appeared a few times. The chain recombines TRBV6-5 with TRBJ1-4; D remains ambiguous. The CDR3 is 14 amino acids. Germline V gene sequence: CDR1 MNHEY, CDR2 SVGAGI. The germline V and J ends were trimmed by 6 bases and 4 bases, with 12 bases remaining between them. CDR3 DNA sequence: TGTGCCAGCAGCCGGGGTGGTTATAATGAAAAACTGTTTTTT. Amino acids: CASSRGGYNEKLFF.

This clone was counted a few times. V usage is TRBV6-6 and J usage is TRBJ1-1, with D maybe TRBD1 (5 bases). The CDR3 spans 15 residues. V was trimmed by 0 bases and J by 4 bases, leaving 12 bases between them. The V gene's germline CDR1 is MNHNY and CDR2 SVGAGI (reference sequence). The CDR3, as DNA: TGTGCCAGCAGTTACTCGATGACAGACGGCACTGAAGCTTTCTTT. It is translated as CASSYSMTDGTEAFF.

The CDR3 nucleotides are TGCAGTGCTAGGGAGGGCGGGGGGCAGTACTTC. It codes for CSAREGGGQYF. The V and J genes are TRBV20-1 and TRBJ2-7; the match to TRBD2 covers 7 bases. The germline gives CDR1 DFQATT, CDR2 SNEGSKA (reference sequence). Germline trimming cut 3 bases from V and 9 bases from J; bases unmatched to any gene: 5. There are 11 residues in the CDR3.

J is TRBJ1-1 and V is TRBV7-3, with unresolved D. Germline CDR1 is SGHTA and CDR2 is FQGTGA. With 5 bases removed from V and 0 bases from J, the gap between germline ends came to 7 bases. CDR3 size: 13 residues. As DNA, the CDR3 is TGTGCCAGCAGCAAGATAGTGAACACTGAAGCTTTCTTT. It translates to CASSKIVNTEAFF.

The chain joins TRBV2 to TRBJ2-5; TRBD1 might be the D (5 bases). The CDR3 loop spans 16 amino acids. The V gene's germline CDR1 is SNHLY and CDR2 FYNNEI. Trimming pared 1 base from V and 6 bases from J, leaving 18 bases between. CDR3 amino acids: CASSEDLGVGQKTQYF. The CDR3 nucleotides read TGTGCCAGCAGTGAAGATCTAGGGGTCGGGCAGAAGACCCAGTACTTC. Complete variable domain (other parts from reference TRBV2 and TRBJ2-5): EPEVTQTPSHQVTQMGQEVILRCVPISNHLYFYWYRQILGQKVEFLVSFYNNEISEKSEIFDDQFSVERPDGSNFTLKIRSTKLEDSAMYFCASSEDLGVGQKTQYFGPGTRLLVL.

The gene calls are TRBV7-9 and TRBJ2-2, with no clear D. The CDR3 has 14 residues. From germline, CDR1 is SEHNR and CDR2 FQNEAQ (reference sequence). Trimming took 1 base from V and 0 from J, leaving 3 bases between them. The CDR3 reads CASSLDSNTGELFF. DNA for the CDR3: TGTGCCAGCAGCTTAGACTCGAACACCGGGGAGCTGTTTTTT.

The chain carries TRBV12-2 and TRBJ1-5; the listed D gene, TRBD1, was not tested against the DNA. TRBV12-2 is a known pseudogene. There are 19 residues in the CDR3. The CDR3 region is CASRFAWDSKSNSNQPQHF. For the CDR3, the DNA is TGTGCAAGTCGCTTCGCATGGGACAGCAAGTCTAATAGCAATCAGCCCCAGCATTTT.

CDR3 region: CASTVLTTGNTEAFF. For the CDR3, the DNA is TGCGCCAGCACCGTTCTAACAACAGGGAACACTGAAGCTTTCTTT. The chain employs TRBV5-1 and TRBJ1-1, with D tentatively TRBD1 (5 bases). V lost 6 bases, J lost 1 base, and 16 bases lay in between. Germline CDR1 and CDR2: SGHRS and YFSETQ. The CDR3 consists of 15 residues.

J is TRBJ2-1 and V is TRBV20-1; TRBD2 is a possible D gene (5 bases). Trimming removed 3 bases from V and 0 bases from J, with 9 bases in between. The CDR3 length is 14 residues. Germline-derived CDR1 and CDR2 are DFQATT and SNEGSKA (reference sequence). The CDR3 coding sequence is TGCAGTGCTAGTTTGGGGAGCTCCTACAATGAGCAGTTCTTC. Its translation is CSASLGSSYNEQFF.

The J gene is TRBJ1-5, the V gene TRBV5-8; D is undetermined. The CDR3 runs to 17 residues. Germline assignment: CDR1 SGHTS and CDR2 YDEGEE. The V and J ends lost 2 bases and 4 bases respectively, with 19 bases between them. The CDR3 coding sequence is TGTGCCAGCAGCTTTTTTATGGGTACAGCCGAGAATCAGCCCCAGCATTTT. It encodes CASSFFMGTAENQPQHF. The variable domain in full, with the rest retrieved from reference TRBV5-8 and TRBJ1-5, is EAGVTQSPTHLIKTRGQQATLRCSPISGHTSVYWYQQALGLGLQFLLWYDEGEERNRGNFPPRFSGRQFPNYSSELNVNALELEDSALYLCASSFFMGTAENQPQHFGDGTRLSIL.

This clone was detected once. The V call is TRBV9, the J call TRBJ2-1, with 10 bases identical to TRBD1. Germline V gene lookup returns CDR1 SGDLS and CDR2 YYNGEE. This CDR3 has 15 residues. Trimming at V came to 1 base and at J to 6 bases, leaving 4 bases not matched to a gene. CDR3 nucleotides: TGTGCCAGCAGCGTACTGGACAGGGGGTTCAATGAGCAGTTCTTC. Protein: CASSVLDRGFNEQFF.

The chain has TRBV5-6 and TRBJ1-1; a possible D gene is TRBD1 (5 bases). CDR3 length equals 13 residues. Germline V gives CDR1 SGHDT, CDR2 YYEEEE. The V end was cut by 0 bases, the J end by 6 bases, with 9 bases between. CDR3 sequence (DNA): TGTGCCAGCAGCTTGGAGGGGTCTTCTGAAGCTTTCTTT. Its translation is CASSLEGSSEAFF.

The chain is built from TRBV6-4 and TRBJ2-1, with D unresolved. The CDR3 length is 15 residues. V was pared by 3 bases and J by 0 bases, with 9 bases between. CDR1 is MRHNA and CDR2 is SNTAGT in the germline V gene. The CDR3 reads CASSETISSYNEQFF. The CDR3 region has the DNA TGTGCCAGCAGTGAAACGATTAGCTCCTACAATGAGCAGTTCTTC.

In its sample, this clone was seen once. The chain couples TRBV4-3 to TRBJ2-3, with 14 bases lining up with TRBD2. Germline CDR1 reads LGHNA; CDR2 reads YSLEER. Germline trimming cut 0 bases from V and 5 bases from J; bases unmatched to any gene: 4. This CDR3 contains 17 residues. The CDR3 spells CASSQDRGTSGGDTQYF. In DNA, the CDR3 is TGCGCCAGCAGCCAAGATAGAGGGACTAGCGGGGGAGATACGCAGTATTTT.

The V gene is TRBV19, the J gene TRBJ1-2; D not resolved. The V end was cut by 4 bases, the J end by 3 bases, with 12 bases between. The germline gives CDR1 LNHDA, CDR2 SQIVND (reference sequence). The CDR3 runs 14 residues. The CDR3 spells CASSTQQQYYGYTF. The CDR3 nucleotides read TGTGCCAGTAGTACCCAACAGCAGTACTATGGCTACACCTTC.

This chain links TRBV5-4 with TRBJ1-2; 9 bases match TRBD1. The CDR3 has 15 residues. V was clipped by 4 bases and J by 6 bases; unmatched bases: 10. CDR1 and CDR2 (germline): SGHNT, YYREEE (reference sequence). The CDR3 coding sequence is TGTGCCAGCAGCATACAGGGGGCGGAGGGGAATGGCTACACCTTC. Encoded protein: CASSIQGAEGNGYTF.